The entry below gives a single T cell receptor (beta chain) sequence along with its context. This entry belongs to a study of T-cell reconstitution after alpha-beta-depleted transplantation in children. The CDR3 is made up of 13 amino acids. Between the trimmed V and J ends, which lost 2 bases and 4 bases, there was a span of 10 bases. From germline, CDR1 is DFQATT and CDR2 SNEGSKA (reference sequence). A library of TCRbeta sequences, prepared with unique molecular identifiers, was generated. A single record per CDR3 protein comes from TCRdb applying MiXCR to the PCR reads. The repertoire holds roughly 340,000 distinct CDR3 sequences, with around 15% as singletons.

The rearrangement uses TRBV20-1 and TRBJ2-3; weak D call: TRBD1 (5 bases). The sample here was PBMCs, mostly from graft donor cells, taken 360 days after TCRalphabeta/CD19-depleted stem cell transplant. The clonotype comes from a male patient aged 2 to 9 who had a stem cell transplant for acute lymphoblastic leukemia, so the T cells may come from the graft donor. In DNA form, the CDR3 reads TGCAGTGCTAGACAGGGCGGCGCAGATACGCAGTATTTT. Protein sequence: CSARQGGADTQYF.